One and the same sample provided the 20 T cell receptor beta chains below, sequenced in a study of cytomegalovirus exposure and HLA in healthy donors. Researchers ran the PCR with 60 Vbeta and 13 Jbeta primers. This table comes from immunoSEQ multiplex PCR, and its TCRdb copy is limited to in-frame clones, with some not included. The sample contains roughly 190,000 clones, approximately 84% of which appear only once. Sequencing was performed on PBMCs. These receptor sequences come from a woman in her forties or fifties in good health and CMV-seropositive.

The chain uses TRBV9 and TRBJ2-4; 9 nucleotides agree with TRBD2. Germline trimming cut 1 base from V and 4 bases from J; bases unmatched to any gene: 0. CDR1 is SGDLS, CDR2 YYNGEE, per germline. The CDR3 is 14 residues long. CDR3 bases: TGTGCCAGCAGCGTAACTAGCGGGAAAAACATTCAGTACTTC. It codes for CASSVTSGKNIQYF.

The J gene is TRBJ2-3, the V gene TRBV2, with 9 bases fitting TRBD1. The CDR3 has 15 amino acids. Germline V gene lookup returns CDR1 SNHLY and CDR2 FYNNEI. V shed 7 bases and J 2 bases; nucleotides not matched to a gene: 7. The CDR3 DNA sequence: TGTGCCAGCACGAAGGACAGGGGACCCACAGATACGCAGTATTTT. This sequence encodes CASTKDRGPTDTQYF.

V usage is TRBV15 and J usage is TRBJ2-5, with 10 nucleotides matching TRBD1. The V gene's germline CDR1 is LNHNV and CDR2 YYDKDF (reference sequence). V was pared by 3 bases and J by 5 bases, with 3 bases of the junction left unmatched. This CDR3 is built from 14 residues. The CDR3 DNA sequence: TGTGCCACCAGCAGGACAGGGGGCGCGGAGACCCAGTACTTC. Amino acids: CATSRTGGAETQYF.

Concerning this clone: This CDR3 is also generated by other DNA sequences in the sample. The CDR3 sequence: CASNLGQNYGYTF. The DNA of the CDR3 is TGTGCCAGCAACTTAGGACAGAACTATGGCTACACCTTC. V and J are TRBV6-6 and TRBJ1-2, with a possible D match to TRBD1 (6 bases). The CDR3 has 13 amino acids. Trimming removed 7 bases from V and 2 bases from J, with 11 bases in between. CDR1 MNHNY and CDR2 SVGAGI come from the germline V gene (reference sequence).

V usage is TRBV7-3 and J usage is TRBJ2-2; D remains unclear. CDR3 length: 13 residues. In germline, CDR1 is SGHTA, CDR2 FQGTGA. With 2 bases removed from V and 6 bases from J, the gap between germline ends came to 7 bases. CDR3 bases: TGTGCCAGCAGCTTAGCCGGAGCCGGGGAGCTGTTTTTT. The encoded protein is CASSLAGAGELFF.

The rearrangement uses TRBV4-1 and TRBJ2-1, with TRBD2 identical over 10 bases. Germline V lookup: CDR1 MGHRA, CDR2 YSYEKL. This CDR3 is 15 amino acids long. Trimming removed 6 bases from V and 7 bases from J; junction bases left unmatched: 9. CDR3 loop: CASRYTSGEGNEQFF. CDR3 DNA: TGCGCCAGCAGGTATACTAGCGGGGAGGGTAATGAGCAGTTCTTC.

The CDR3: CASSFPGGGYTF. CDR3 bases: TGTGCCAGCAGCTTCCCAGGGGGCGGCTACACCTTC. The chain links TRBV5-4 to TRBJ1-2; 8 positions match TRBD1. Germline V gene sequence: CDR1 SGHNT, CDR2 YYREEE (reference sequence). The CDR3 covers 12 residues. V shed 2 bases, J shed 8 bases, and the junction held 2 bases outside the gene matches.

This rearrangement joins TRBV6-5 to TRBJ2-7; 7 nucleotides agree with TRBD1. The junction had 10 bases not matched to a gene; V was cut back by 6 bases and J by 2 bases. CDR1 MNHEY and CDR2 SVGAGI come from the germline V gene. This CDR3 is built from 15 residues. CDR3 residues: CASRRTGTDTYEQYF. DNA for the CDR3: TGTGCCAGCAGGAGAACCGGGACAGACACCTACGAGCAGTACTTC.

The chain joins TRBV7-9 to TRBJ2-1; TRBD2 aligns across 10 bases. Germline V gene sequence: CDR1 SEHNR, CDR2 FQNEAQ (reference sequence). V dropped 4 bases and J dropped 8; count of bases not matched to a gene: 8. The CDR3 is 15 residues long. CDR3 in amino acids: CASSSLAGGVDEQFF. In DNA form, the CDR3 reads TGTGCCAGCAGCTCTTTAGCGGGAGGAGTCGATGAGCAGTTCTTC.

The CDR3 bases are TGTGCCAGCACCCCCCTCTCGGCGGGACTCCGCACAGATACGCAGTATTTT. Translation: CASTPLSAGLRTDTQYF. This chain uses TRBV7-6 with TRBJ2-3; tentatively, D is TRBD2 (6 bases). Germline V gene sequence: CDR1 SGHVS, CDR2 FNYEAQ. With 7 bases removed from V and 1 base from J, the gap between germline ends came to 21 bases. The CDR3 is 17 amino acids. Full variable domain (outside the CDR3, taken from reference TRBV7-6 and TRBJ2-3): GAGVSQSPRYKVTKRGQDVALRCDPISGHVSLYWYRQALGQGPEFLTYFNYEAQQDKSGLPNDRFSAERPEGSISTLTIQRTEQRDSAMYRCASTPLSAGLRTDTQYFGPGTRLTVL.

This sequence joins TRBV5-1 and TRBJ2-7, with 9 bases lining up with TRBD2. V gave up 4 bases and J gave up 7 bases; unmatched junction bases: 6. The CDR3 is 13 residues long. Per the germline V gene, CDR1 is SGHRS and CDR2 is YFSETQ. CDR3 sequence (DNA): TGCGCCAGCAGCCCGCTAGCGGGGAGGGAGCAGTACTTC. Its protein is CASSPLAGREQYF. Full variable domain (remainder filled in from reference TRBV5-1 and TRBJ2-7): KAGVTQTPRYLIKTRGQQVTLSCSPISGHRSVSWYQQTPGQGLQFLFEYFSETQRNKGNFPGRFSGRQFSNSRSEMNVSTLELGDSALYLCASSPLAGREQYFGPGTRLTVT.

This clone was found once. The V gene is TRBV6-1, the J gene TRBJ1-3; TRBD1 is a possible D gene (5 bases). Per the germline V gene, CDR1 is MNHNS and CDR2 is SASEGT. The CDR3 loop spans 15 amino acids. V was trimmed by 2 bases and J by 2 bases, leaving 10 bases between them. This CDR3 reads CASSERQLTGNTIYF. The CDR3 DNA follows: TGTGCCAGCAGTGAAAGACAGCTTACTGGAAACACCATATATTTT.

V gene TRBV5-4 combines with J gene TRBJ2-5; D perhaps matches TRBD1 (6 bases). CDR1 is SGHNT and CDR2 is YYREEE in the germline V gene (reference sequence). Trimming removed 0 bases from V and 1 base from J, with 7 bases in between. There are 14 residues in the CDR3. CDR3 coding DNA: TGTGCCAGCAGCTTGGCAGGGGTCCAAGAGACCCAGTACTTC. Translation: CASSLAGVQETQYF.

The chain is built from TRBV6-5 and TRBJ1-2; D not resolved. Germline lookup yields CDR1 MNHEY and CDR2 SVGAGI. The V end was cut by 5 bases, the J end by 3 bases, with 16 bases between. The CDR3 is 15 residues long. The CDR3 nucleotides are TGTGCCAGCAGTCGCCCCGGAGGACTCCACTATGGCTACACCTTC. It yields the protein CASSRPGGLHYGYTF.

The CDR3 DNA sequence: TGTGCCAGCAGCTTGGCCGGACAGGGAGAGATTAGGGTTTATGGCTACACCTTC. Translation gives CASSLAGQGEIRVYGYTF. The chain couples TRBV5-6 to TRBJ1-2; 8 bases fit TRBD1. Germline V gene sequence: CDR1 SGHDT, CDR2 YYEEEE. The CDR3 spans 18 residues. J was trimmed by 5 bases and V by 0 bases; bases with no gene match: 15.

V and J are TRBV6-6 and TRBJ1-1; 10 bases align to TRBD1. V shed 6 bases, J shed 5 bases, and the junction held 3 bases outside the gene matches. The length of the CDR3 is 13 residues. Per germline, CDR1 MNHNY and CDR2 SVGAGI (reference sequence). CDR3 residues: CASSRQGATEAFF. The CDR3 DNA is TGTGCCAGCAGCCGACAGGGGGCAACTGAAGCTTTCTTT.

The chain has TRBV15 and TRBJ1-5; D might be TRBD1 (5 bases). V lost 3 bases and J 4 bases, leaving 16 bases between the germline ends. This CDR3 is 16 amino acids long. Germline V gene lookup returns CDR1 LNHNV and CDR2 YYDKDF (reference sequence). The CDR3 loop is CATSSVGAGNNQPQHF. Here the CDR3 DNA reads TGTGCCACCAGCAGTGTTGGGGCCGGCAATAATCAGCCCCAGCATTTT.

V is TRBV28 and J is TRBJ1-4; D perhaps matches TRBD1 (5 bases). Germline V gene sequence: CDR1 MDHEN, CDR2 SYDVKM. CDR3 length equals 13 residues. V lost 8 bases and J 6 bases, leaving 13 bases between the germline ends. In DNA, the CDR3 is TGTGCCAGCTCCGCTCGGGGGGATGAAAAACTGTTTTTT. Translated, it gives CASSARGDEKLFF.

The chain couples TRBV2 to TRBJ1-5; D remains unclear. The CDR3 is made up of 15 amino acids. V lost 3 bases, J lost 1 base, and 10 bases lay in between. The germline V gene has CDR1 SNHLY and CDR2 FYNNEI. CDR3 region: CASSEVAGSNQPQHF. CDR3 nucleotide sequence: TGTGCCAGCAGTGAGGTAGCGGGGAGCAATCAGCCCCAGCATTTT.

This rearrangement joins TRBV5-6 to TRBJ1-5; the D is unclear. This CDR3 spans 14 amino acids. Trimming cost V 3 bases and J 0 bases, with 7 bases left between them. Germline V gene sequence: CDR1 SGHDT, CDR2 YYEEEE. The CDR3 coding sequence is TGTGCCAGCAGCTCGGGTTATAGCAATCAGCCCCAGCATTTT. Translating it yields CASSSGYSNQPQHF. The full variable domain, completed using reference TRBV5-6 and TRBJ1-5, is DAGVTQSPTHLIKTRGQQVTLRCSPKSGHDTVSWYQQALGQGPQFIFQYYEEEERQRGNFPDRFSGHQFPNYSSELNVNALLLGDSALYLCASSSGYSNQPQHFGDGTRLSIL.